This TCR beta chain was profiled in a study of post-analysis software for immune sequencing data. In the study overall: Courses of disease covered relapsing-remitting, secondary progressive and progressive-relapsing multiple sclerosis. Findings and limits, study-wide: Higher frequency in patients than in controls was seen for 5 or 6 TRBV segments, with TRBV5-6, TRBV5-1 and TRBV20-1 among them. Batch-matched samples strongly co-clustered by F measure.

The V end lost 3 bases, the J end lost 10 bases, and 10 bases lay between the germline ends. The CDR3 is 12 residues long. Incorporated into the TCR beta cDNA libraries were unique molecular identifiers, which served to reduce PCR and sequencing biases. TCRdb re-called the PCR reads through MiXCR, storing one row per CDR3 protein. The data show around 770,000 distinct CDR3 sequences, about 43% seen once. Of note for this clonotype: The antigen is not known.

The sequenced sample consisted of blood. The chain links TRBV12-3 or TRBV12-4 to TRBJ2-1, with D perhaps matching TRBD2 (5 bases). The sequence came from a girl between 10 and 17 years old with multiple sclerosis. The CDR3 coding sequence is TGTGCCAGCAGTTTTCCCAAGCGGGAGCAGTTCTTC. It translates to CASSFPKREQFF.